This TCR beta chain was sequenced in a study of beta chain features in type 1 diabetes. Study-level points and caveats: There was a moderate but significant shortening of TCRB CDR3s in all four CD4+ subsets of Type 1 diabetes patients.

This CDR3 comprises 13 residues. The germline V and J ends were trimmed by 2 bases and 9 bases, with 11 bases remaining between them. In germline, CDR1 is KGHSH, CDR2 LQKENI. Expressed TCRB transcripts were sequenced because the isolated RNA had all been reverse transcribed beforehand. The assay was immunoSEQ multiplex PCR, and TCRdb's table has in-frame clones only and misses some. This sample carries about 160,000 clones, 8% to 9.5% of them seen once, and the ten largest clones take more than 0.5%. This clone was seen only a few times. Its antigen is not identified. Sample: central memory CD4+ T cells from blood. The rearrangement joins TRBV18 to TRBJ2-4; tentative D call: TRBD1 (6 bases). The receptor comes from a woman younger than 35 with type 1 diabetes. The CDR3 loop is CASSPEGEGIQYF. In DNA, the CDR3 is TGTGCCAGCTCACCAGAGGGGGAAGGCATTCAGTACTTC.